Listed below are T cell receptor beta chains from one sample, sequenced in a study of blood T cells in healthy people across ages. MiXCR, applied by TCRdb to the 5' RACE reads, yields one record per CDR3 protein. The sample has 1,300,000 or so distinct CDR3 sequences; approximately 60% are singletons. The source material was blood. These receptor sequences come from a young man in good health. Both conserved end residues are part of each CDR3. D genes are given only for firm matches. The listing skips clone size in some rows; elsewhere it reads once, few, many or a size class.

size,J,V,D,CDR3,DNA
few,TRBJ2-7,TRBV2,TRBD2,CASRTRIFDEQYF,TGTGCCAGCCGGACTAGAATCTTCGACGAGCAGTACTTC
few,TRBJ2-5,TRBV28,NA,CASISPQVGQETQYF,TGTGCCAGCATCAGCCCACAGGTCGGGCAAGAGACCCAGTACTTC
NA,TRBJ2-5,TRBV11-2,NA,CASSGDVREQYF,TGTGCCAGCAGCGGGGACGTCCGTGAGCAGTACTTC
few,TRBJ1-6,TRBV25-1,TRBD1,CASKGGGSYNSPLHF,TGTGCCAGCAAAGGGGGCGGCTCCTATAATTCACCCCTCCACTTT
few,TRBJ2-7,TRBV10-3,NA,CASGQSFYEQYF,TGTGCCAGCGGCCAGAGCTTTTACGAGCAGTACTTC
NA,TRBJ1-1,TRBV11-2,NA,CASSLGYGGIRTEAFF,TGTGCCAGCAGCTTAGGTTATGGAGGGATTAGAACTGAAGCTTTCTTT
NA,TRBJ2-7,TRBV4-1,NA,CASSQIQDYYEQYF,TGCGCCAGCAGCCAAATACAGGACTACTACGAGCAGTACTTC
NA,TRBJ2-2,TRBV6-2/TRBV6-3,NA,CASSKGDTGELFF,TGTGCCAGCAGTAAAGGGGACACCGGGGAGCTGTTTTTT
few,TRBJ1-2,TRBV12-3/TRBV12-4,TRBD1,CASSPRDRTGYTF,TGTGCCAGCAGTCCCCGGGACAGGACCGGCTACACCTTC
NA,TRBJ2-1,TRBV7-2,NA,CASSPNLDSNEQFF,TGTGCCAGCAGCCCCAACCTCGACTCGAATGAGCAGTTCTTC
few,TRBJ2-7,TRBV20-1,TRBD1,CSAPEQGPSYEQYF,TGCAGTGCACCAGAACAGGGGCCCTCCTACGAGCAGTACTTC
NA,TRBJ2-3,TRBV10-1,NA,CASSEGGEDTQYF,TGCGCCAGCAGTGAGGGGGGTGAGGATACGCAGTATTTT
NA,TRBJ1-2,TRBV6-1,TRBD1,CASSDRTGGYGYTF,TGTGCCAGCAGTGATAGGACAGGGGGCTATGGCTACACCTTC
NA,TRBJ1-1,TRBV27,NA,CASTPGAFTEAFF,TGTGCCAGCACCCCGGGAGCTTTTACTGAAGCTTTCTTT